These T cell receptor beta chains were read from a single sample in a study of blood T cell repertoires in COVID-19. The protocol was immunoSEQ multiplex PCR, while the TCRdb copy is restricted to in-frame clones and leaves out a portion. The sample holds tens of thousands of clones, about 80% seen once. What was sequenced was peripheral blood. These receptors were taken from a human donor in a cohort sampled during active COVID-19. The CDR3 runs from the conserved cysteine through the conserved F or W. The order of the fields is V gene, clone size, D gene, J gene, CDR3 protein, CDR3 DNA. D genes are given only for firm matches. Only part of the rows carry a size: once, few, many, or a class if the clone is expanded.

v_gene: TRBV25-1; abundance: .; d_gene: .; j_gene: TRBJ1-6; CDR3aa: CASSEGASPLHF; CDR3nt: TGTGCCAGCAGTGAAGGAGCCTCACCCCTCCACTTT
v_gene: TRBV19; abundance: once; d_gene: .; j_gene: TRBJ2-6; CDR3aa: CASSIARRSGANVLTF; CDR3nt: TGTGCCAGTAGTATTGCCAGGCGCTCTGGGGCCAACGTCCTGACTTTC
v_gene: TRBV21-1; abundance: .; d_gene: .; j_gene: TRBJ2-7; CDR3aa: CASSPLIPGLNYEQYF; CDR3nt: TGTGCCAGCAGCCCCCTTATCCCAGGGCTAAACTACGAGCAGTACTTC
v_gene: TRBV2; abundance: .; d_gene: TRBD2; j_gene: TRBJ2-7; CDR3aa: CASRLGLAGTYEQYF; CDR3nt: TGTGCCAGCAGGCTGGGACTAGCGGGAACCTACGAGCAGTACTTC
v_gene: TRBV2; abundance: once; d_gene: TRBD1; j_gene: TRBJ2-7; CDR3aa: CASSEADRGVYEQYF; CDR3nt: TGTGCCAGCAGTGAGGCGGACAGGGGGGTCTACGAGCAGTACTTC
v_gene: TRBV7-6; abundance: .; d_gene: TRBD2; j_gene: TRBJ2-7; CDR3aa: CASSREAGGPYEQYF; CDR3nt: TGTGCCAGCAGCCGAGAGGCGGGAGGGCCCTACGAGCAGTACTTC
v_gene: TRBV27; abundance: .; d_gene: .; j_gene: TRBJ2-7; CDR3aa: CASSLSATGRYEQYF; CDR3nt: TGTGCCAGCAGTTTATCGGCCACAGGGCGATACGAGCAGTACTTC
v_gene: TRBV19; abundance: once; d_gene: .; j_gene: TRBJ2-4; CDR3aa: CASSMGRVDIQYF; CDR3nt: TGTGCCAGTAGTATGGGCAGGGTGGACATTCAGTACTTC
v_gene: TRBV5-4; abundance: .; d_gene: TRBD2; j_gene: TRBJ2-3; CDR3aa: CASSLTAGEGTDTQYF; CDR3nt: TGTGCCAGCAGCTTGACAGCGGGAGAGGGCACAGATACGCAGTATTTT
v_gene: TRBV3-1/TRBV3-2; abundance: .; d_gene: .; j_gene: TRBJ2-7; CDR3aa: CASSPGSYITYEQYF; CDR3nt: TGTGCCAGCAGCCCCGGGTCCTACATTACCTACGAGCAGTACTTC
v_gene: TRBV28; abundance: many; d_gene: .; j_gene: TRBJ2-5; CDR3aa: CASSVTRAQETQYF; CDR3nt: TGTGCCAGCAGCGTTACTAGGGCCCAAGAGACCCAGTACTTC
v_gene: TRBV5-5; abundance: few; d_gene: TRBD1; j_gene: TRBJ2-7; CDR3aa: CASSSRWQGAWEQYF; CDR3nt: TGTGCCAGCAGCTCACGGTGGCAGGGGGCGTGGGAGCAGTACTTC
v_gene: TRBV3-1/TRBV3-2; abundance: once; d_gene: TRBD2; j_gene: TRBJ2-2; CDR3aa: CASSQERLAGVTGELFF; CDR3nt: TGTGCCAGCAGCCAAGAACGCCTAGCGGGAGTCACCGGGGAGCTGTTTTTT
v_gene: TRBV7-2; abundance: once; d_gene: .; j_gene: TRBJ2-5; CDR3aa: CASSYGGMGETQYF; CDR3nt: TGTGCCAGCAGCTACGGCGGGATGGGGGAGACCCAGTACTTC
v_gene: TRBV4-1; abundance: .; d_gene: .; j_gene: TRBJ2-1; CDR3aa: CASSRSRRGEQFF; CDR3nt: TGCGCCAGCAGCCGCTCGAGGAGGGGTGAGCAGTTCTTC
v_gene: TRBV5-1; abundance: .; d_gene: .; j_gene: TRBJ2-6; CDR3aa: CASSLAGVAGANVLTF; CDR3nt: TGCGCCAGCAGCTTGGCGGGGGTAGCTGGGGCCAACGTCCTGACTTTC
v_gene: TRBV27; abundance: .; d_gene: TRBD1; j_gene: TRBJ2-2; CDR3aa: CASRPGQVKTGELFF; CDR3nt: TGTGCCAGCAGGCCGGGACAGGTCAAGACCGGGGAGCTGTTTTTT
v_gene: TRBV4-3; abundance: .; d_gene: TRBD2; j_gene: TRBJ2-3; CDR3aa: CASSQNLAGALTDTQYF; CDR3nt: TGCGCCAGCAGCCAAAACTTAGCGGGAGCCCTAACAGATACGCAGTATTTT
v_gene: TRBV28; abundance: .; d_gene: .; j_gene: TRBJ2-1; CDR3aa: CASSSVSEQFF; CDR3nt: TGTGCCAGCAGTTCCGTCAGTGAGCAGTTCTTC
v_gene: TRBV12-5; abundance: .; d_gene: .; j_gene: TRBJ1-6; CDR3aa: CASGPSAPLHF; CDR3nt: TGTGCTAGTGGCCCCAGTGCACCCCTCCACTTT
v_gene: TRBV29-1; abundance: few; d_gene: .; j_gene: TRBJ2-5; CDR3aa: CSARTTQETQYF; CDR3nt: TGCAGCGCCCGGACTACACAAGAGACCCAGTACTTC
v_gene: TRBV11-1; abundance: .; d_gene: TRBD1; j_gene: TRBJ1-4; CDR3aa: CASSEREGGAPGKLFF; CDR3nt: TGTGCCAGCAGCGAAAGGGAAGGGGGCGCCCCCGGAAAACTGTTTTTT
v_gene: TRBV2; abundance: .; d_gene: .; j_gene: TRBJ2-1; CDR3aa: CASVRNSYNEQFF; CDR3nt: TGTGCCAGCGTCAGGAACTCCTACAATGAGCAGTTCTTC
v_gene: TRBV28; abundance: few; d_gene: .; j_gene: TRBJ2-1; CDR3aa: CASSLLEQLRDEQFF; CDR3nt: TGTGCCAGCAGTTTATTAGAACAGCTGAGGGATGAGCAGTTCTTC
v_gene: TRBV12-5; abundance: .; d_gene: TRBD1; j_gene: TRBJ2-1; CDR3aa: CASGSSWGQGSNEQFF; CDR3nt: TGTGCTAGTGGTTCGAGCTGGGGACAGGGGAGCAATGAGCAGTTCTTC
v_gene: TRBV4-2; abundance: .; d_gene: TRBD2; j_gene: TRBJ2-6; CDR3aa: CASSQVSNGRASGANVLTF; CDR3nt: TGTGCCAGCAGCCAAGTAAGCAACGGGAGGGCCTCTGGGGCCAACGTCCTGACTTTC
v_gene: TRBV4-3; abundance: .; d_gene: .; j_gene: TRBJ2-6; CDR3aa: CASSQDLVGANVLTF; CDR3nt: TGCGCCAGCAGCCAAGATTTAGTTGGGGCCAACGTCCTGACTTTC
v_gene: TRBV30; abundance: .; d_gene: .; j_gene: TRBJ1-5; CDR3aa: CAWNLASNQPQHF; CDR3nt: TGTGCCTGGAATTTAGCTAGCAATCAGCCCCAGCATTTT
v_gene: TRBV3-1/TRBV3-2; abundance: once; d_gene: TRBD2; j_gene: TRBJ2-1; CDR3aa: CASSQGRGGAPSYNEQFF; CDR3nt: TGTGCCAGCAGCCAAGGTCGCGGGGGAGCCCCATCCTACAATGAGCAGTTCTTC
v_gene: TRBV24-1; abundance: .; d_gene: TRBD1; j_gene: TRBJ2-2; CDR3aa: CATRTGNTGELFF; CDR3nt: TGTGCCACCCGGACAGGGAACACCGGGGAGCTGTTTTTT
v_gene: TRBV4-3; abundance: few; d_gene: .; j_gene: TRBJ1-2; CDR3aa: CASSQDPGNNYGYTF; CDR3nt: TGCGCCAGCAGCCAAGACCCGGGAAATAACTATGGCTACACCTTC
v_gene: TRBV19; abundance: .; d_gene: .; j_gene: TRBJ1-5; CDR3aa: CASSFLQGLQHF; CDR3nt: TGTGCCAGTAGTTTCCTACAGGGTCTCCAGCATTTT
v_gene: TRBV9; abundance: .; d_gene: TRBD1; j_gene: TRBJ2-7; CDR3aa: CASSPGTGVYEQYF; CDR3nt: TGTGCCAGCAGCCCCGGGACAGGGGTCTACGAGCAGTACTTC
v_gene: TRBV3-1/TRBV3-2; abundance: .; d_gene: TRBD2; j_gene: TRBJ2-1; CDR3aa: CASSPVAGGVYEQFF; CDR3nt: TGTGCCAGCAGCCCAGTAGCGGGAGGAGTCTATGAGCAGTTCTTC
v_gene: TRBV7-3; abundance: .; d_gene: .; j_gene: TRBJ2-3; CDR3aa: CASSFVREGDTQYF; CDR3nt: TGTGCCAGCAGCTTTGTGCGGGAAGGGGATACGCAGTATTTT
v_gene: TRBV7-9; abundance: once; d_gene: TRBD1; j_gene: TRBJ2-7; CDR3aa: CASQGAGSYEQYF; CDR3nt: TGTGCCAGCCAGGGGGCCGGGAGCTACGAGCAGTACTTC
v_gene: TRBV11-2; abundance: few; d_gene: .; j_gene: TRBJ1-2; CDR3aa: CASSLVAGYGYTF; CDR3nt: TGTGCCAGCAGCTTAGTTGCAGGGTATGGCTACACCTTC
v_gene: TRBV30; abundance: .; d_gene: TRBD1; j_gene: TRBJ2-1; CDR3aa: CAWSPTGGWSYNEQFF; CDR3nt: TGTGCCTGGAGCCCGACAGGGGGATGGTCCTACAATGAGCAGTTCTTC
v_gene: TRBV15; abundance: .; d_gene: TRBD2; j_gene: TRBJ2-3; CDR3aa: CATSRSGGRANTQYF; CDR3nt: TGTGCCACCAGCCGCTCAGGCGGGAGGGCCAACACGCAGTATTTT
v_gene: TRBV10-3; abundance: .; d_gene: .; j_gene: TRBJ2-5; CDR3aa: CAISESFRETQYF; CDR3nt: TGTGCCATCAGTGAGTCTTTTAGAGAGACCCAGTACTTC
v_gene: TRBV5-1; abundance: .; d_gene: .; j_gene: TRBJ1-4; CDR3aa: CASSLGGGTNEKLFF; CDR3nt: TGCGCCAGCAGCTTGGGTGGAGGGACTAATGAAAAACTGTTTTTT
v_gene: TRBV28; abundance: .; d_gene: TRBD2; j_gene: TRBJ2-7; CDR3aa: CASLAGDYEQYF; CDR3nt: TGTGCCAGTTTAGCGGGAGACTACGAGCAGTACTTC
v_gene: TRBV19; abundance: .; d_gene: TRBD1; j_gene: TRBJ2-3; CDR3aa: CASSSGTVADTQYF; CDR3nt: TGTGCCAGTAGTTCAGGGACAGTCGCAGATACGCAGTATTTT
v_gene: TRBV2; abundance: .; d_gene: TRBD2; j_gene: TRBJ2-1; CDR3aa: CASSEGTSDEQFF; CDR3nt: TGTGCCAGCAGTGAAGGGACTAGCGATGAGCAGTTCTTC
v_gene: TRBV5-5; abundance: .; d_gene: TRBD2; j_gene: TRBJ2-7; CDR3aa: CASSLGLAGRGEQYF; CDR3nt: TGTGCCAGCAGCTTAGGACTAGCGGGTAGGGGCGAGCAGTACTTC
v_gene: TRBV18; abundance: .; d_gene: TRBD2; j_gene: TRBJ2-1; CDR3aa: CASSPPGTSGPNEQFF; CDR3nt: TGTGCCAGCTCACCACCTGGGACTAGCGGGCCGAATGAGCAGTTCTTC